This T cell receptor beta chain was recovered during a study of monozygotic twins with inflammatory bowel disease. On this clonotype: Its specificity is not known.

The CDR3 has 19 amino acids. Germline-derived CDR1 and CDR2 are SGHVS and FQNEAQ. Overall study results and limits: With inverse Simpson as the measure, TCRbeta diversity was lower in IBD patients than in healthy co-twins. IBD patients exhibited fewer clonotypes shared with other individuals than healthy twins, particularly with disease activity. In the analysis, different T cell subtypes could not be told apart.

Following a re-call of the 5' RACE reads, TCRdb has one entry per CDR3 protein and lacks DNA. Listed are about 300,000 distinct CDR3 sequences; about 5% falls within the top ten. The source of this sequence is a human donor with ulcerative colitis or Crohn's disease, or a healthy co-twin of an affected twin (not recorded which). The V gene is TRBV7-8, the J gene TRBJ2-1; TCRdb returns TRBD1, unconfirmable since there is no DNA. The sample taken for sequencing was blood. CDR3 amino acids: CASSAIAGTGWILGNEQFF.